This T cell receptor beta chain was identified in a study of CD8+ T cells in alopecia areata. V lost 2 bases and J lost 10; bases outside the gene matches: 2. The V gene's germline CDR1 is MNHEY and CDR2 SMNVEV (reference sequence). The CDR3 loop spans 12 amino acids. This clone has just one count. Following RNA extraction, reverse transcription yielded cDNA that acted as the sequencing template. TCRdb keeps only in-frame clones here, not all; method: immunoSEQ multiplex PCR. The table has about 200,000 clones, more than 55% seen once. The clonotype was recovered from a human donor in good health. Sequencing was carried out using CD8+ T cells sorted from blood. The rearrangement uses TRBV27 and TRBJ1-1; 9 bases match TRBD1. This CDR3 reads CASSLTGGRAFF. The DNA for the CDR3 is TGTGCCAGCAGTTTAACAGGGGGCAGAGCTTTCTTT.